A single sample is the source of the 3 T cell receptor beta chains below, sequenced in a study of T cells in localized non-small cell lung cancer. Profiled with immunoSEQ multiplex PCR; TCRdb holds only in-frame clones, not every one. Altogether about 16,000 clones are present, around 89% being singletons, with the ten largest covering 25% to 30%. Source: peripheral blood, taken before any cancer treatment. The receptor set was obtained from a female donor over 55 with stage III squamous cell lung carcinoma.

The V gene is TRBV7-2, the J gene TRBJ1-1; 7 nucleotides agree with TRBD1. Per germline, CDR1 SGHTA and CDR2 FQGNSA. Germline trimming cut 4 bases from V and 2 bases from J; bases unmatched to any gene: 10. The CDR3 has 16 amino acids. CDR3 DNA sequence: TGTGCCAGCAGCTCCAGGCCACAGGGGCCAAACACTGAAGCTTTCTTT. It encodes CASSSRPQGPNTEAFF.

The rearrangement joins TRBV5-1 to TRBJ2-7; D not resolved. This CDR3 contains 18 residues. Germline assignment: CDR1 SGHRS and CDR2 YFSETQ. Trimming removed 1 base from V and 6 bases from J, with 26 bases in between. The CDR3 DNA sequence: TGCGCCAGCAGCTTGATGTTTTGGGTTCAGGCCCCTCTTAGCGAGCAGTACTTC. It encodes CASSLMFWVQAPLSEQYF. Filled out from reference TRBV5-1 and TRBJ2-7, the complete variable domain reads KAGVTQTPRYLIKTRGQQVTLSCSPISGHRSVSWYQQTPGQGLQFLFEYFSETQRNKGNFPGRFSGRQFSNSRSEMNVSTLELGDSALYLCASSLMFWVQAPLSEQYFGPGTRLTVT.

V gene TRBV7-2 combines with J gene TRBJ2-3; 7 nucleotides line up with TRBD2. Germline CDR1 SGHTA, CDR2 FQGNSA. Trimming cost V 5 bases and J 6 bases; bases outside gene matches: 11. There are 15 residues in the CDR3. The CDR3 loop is CASSPLGREFDTQYF. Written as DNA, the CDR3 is TGTGCCAGCAGCCCTCTTGGGAGGGAGTTCGATACGCAGTATTTT.